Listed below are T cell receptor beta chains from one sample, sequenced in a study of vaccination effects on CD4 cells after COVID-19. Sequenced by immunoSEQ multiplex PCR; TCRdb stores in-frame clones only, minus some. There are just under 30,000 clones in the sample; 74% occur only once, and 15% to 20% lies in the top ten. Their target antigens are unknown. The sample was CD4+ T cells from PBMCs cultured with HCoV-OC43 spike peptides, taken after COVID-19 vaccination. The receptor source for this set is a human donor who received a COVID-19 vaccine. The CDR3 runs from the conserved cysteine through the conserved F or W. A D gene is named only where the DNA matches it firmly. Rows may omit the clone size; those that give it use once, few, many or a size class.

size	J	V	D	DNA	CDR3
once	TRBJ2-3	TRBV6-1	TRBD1	TGTGCCAGCAGTGCCTTAATTTCCGGGACAGGGGGCACAGATACGCAGTATTTT	CASSALISGTGGTDTQYF
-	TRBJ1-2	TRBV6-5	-	TGTGCCAGCAGTTTACTCGACGGCCTCTATGGCTACACCTTC	CASSLLDGLYGYTF
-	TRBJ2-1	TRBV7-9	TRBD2	TGTGCCAGCAGCTACGAGACCGGGACTAGTACCGAGCAGTTCTTC	CASSYETGTSTEQFF
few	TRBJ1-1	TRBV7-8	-	TGTGCCAGCAGGGTTGGAGGTGGCACTGAAGCTTTCTTT	CASRVGGGTEAFF
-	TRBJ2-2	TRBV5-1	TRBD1	TGCGCCAGCAGCCTTACAGGGGCCCGGAACACCGGGGAGCTGTTTTTT	CASSLTGARNTGELFF
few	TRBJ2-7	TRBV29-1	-	TGCAGCGTCGAACCCAGGCAGGGCGAGCAGTACTTC	CSVEPRQGEQYF
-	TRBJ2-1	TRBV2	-	TGTGCCAGCAGTGAGAATGAGCAGTTCTTC	CASSENEQFF
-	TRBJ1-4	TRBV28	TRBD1	TGTGCCAGCAGTTGGGGACAGGTACCTGAAAAACTGTTTTTT	CASSWGQVPEKLFF
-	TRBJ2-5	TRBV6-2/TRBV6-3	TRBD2	TGTGCCAGCAGCTTACTAGCGGGATCCTTGGAGACCCAGTACTTC	CASSLLAGSLETQYF
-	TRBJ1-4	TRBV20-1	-	TGCAGTGCTAGTCACCCGGGACAAAGTAATGAAAAACTGTTTTTT	CSASHPGQSNEKLFF
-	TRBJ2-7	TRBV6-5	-	TGTGCCAGCAGCCGTGGGGCAGGGGATCCCTACGAGCAGTACTTC	CASSRGAGDPYEQYF
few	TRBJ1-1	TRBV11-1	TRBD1	TGTGCCAGCAGCTCACCCCTGGGACAGGCCCGGACTGAAGCTTTCTTT	CASSSPLGQARTEAFF